Listed here are 3 T cell receptor beta chains from one sample, sequenced in a study of cytomegalovirus exposure and HLA in healthy donors. The PCR used 60 Vbeta and 13 Jbeta primers. The protocol was immunoSEQ multiplex PCR, while the TCRdb copy is restricted to in-frame clones and leaves out a portion. The sample shows 200,000 or so clones, around 86% of them seen only once. The specimen was PBMCs. The receptors here all came from a woman aged 45-59 years in good health and CMV-seropositive.

The chain combines TRBV6-5 with TRBJ2-7; TRBD1 matches at 12 bases. The CDR3 totals 15 residues. Germline CDR1 is MNHEY and CDR2 is SVGAGI. J lost 2 bases, V lost 2 bases, and 1 base had no gene match. The CDR3 spells CASSYRDRGPYEQYF. CDR3 in DNA: TGTGCCAGCAGTTACAGGGACAGGGGGCCCTACGAGCAGTACTTC.

V usage is TRBV15 and J usage is TRBJ2-7; 8 positions match TRBD2. J gave up 6 bases and V 0 bases, and 4 bases lay outside the gene matches. Looked up from germline, CDR1 is LNHNV and CDR2 is YYDKDF (reference sequence). The CDR3 has 14 residues. The DNA for the CDR3 is TGTGCCACCAGCAGAGACGTCGCGGGGGGCGAGCAGTACTTC. It codes for CATSRDVAGGEQYF.

The chain is built from TRBV6-5 and TRBJ2-7, with 9 bases aligning to TRBD2. Germline assignment: CDR1 MNHEY and CDR2 SVGAGI. V lost 5 bases and J lost 3; bases outside the gene matches: 5. The CDR3 is made up of 14 amino acids. The CDR3 coding sequence is TGTGCCAGCAGTACCGGGACTAGCTACTACGAGCAGTACTTC. The encoded protein is CASSTGTSYYEQYF.